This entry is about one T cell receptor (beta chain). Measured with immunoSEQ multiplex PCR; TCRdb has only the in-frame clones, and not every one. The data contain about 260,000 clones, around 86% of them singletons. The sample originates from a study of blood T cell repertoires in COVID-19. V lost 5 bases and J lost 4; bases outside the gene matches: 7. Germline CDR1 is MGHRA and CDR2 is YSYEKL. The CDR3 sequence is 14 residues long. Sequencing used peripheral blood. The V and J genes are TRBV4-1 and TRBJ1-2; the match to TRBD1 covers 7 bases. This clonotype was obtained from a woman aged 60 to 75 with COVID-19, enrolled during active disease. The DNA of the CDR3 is TGCGCCAGCAGCGACGCAGGGGGTTTCTATGGCTACACCTTC. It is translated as CASSDAGGFYGYTF.